Each of the 7 T cell receptor beta chains below was sequenced from the same sample in a study of HIV-infected patients and healthy controls. Alpha and beta constant-region primers primed reverse transcription of around 500 ng RNA. Each of the alpha and beta chains got its own library through chain-specific third strand synthesis with indices. TCRdb fed the 5' RACE reads into MiXCR, producing one record per CDR3 protein. Of 10,000 to 12,000 distinct CDR3 sequences listed, over 7% were seen once; the top ten hold under 6.5%. Whole blood was used without fractionation, so all unsorted peripheral T cells were included. The sample comprised blood. These TCRs come from an adult in good health.

This clonotype rates as medium-sized. The chain is built from TRBV27 and TRBJ2-1; D is perhaps TRBD1 or TRBD2 (5 bases each). CDR1 MNHEY and CDR2 SMNVEV come from the germline V gene (reference sequence). The germline V and J ends were trimmed by 0 bases and 3 bases, with 12 bases remaining between them. The CDR3 is made up of 16 amino acids. The DNA for the CDR3 is TGTGCCAGCAGTTTATCGGGGGTGAGCCTCTACAATGAGCAGTTCTTC. Translating it yields CASSLSGVSLYNEQFF.

This clonotype rates as medium-sized. V and J are TRBV7-9 and TRBJ1-5; D not resolved. This CDR3 has 12 residues. The germline CDR1 and CDR2 sequences are SEHNR and FQNEAQ (reference sequence). The germline V and J ends were trimmed by 8 bases and 5 bases, with 10 bases remaining between them. The CDR3 loop reads CASAPEDQPQHF. The CDR3 region has the DNA TGTGCCAGCGCCCCGGAGGATCAGCCCCAGCATTTT. The full variable domain, in which reference TRBV7-9 and TRBJ1-5 provide the parts outside the CDR3, is DTGVSQNPRHKITKRGQNVTFRCDPISEHNRLYWYRQTLGQGPEFLTYFQNEAQLEKSRLLSDRFSAERPKGSFSTLEIQRTEQGDSAMYLCASAPEDQPQHFGDGTRLSIL.

This clonotype ranks as medium-sized (0.01 to 0.1%). This chain joins TRBV7-2 and TRBJ2-3; maybe TRBD2 (5 bases). CDR1 and CDR2 (germline): SGHTA, FQGNSA. The CDR3 covers 17 residues. Trimming took off 4 bases at V and 4 bases at J, with 21 bases between the two ends. The CDR3 coding sequence is TGTGCCAGCAGCTACGAAACCCCAGGTAGCGCCCCAGATACGCAGTATTTT. It yields the protein CASSYETPGSAPDTQYF.

This clonotype was counted many times. DNA of the CDR3: TGTGCCAGCAGCCAACCTCGACAGGGCTCCGGAAACACCATATATTTT. This sequence encodes CASSQPRQGSGNTIYF. The chain uses TRBV4-2 and TRBJ1-3; the match to TRBD1 covers 7 bases. Germline assignment: CDR1 LGHNA and CDR2 YNFKEQ. The V and J ends lost 2 bases and 4 bases, in that order; junction bases with no gene match: 8. This CDR3 has 16 amino acids.

By sample share, this clonotype is medium-sized. The rearrangement joins TRBV7-8 to TRBJ1-5, with D possibly being TRBD1 (6 bases). V was pared by 4 bases and J by 5 bases, with 12 bases between. This CDR3 region has 14 residues. The germline V gene encodes CDR1 SGHVS and CDR2 FQNEAQ. DNA for the CDR3: TGTGCCAGCAGCTCACAACAGGGAGATCAGCCCCAGCATTTT. Translating gives CASSSQQGDQPQHF.

By sample share, this clonotype is medium-sized. This chain connects TRBV5-1 to TRBJ2-3; no firm D call. V lost 1 base to trimming and J lost 4 bases, with 13 bases between them. The CDR3 is 15 amino acids. CDR1 SGHRS and CDR2 YFSETQ come from the germline V gene. DNA of the CDR3: TGCGCCAGCAGCTTGAACAGTGCTGTTGCAGATACGCAGTATTTT. It translates to CASSLNSAVADTQYF.

This clonotype rates as medium-sized. The chain combines TRBV7-9 with TRBJ2-7; 11 bases map to TRBD2. Germline V CDR1 and CDR2: SEHNR, FQNEAQ (reference sequence). The CDR3 has 14 amino acids. J lost 5 bases, V lost 5 bases, and 5 bases had no gene match. CDR3 nucleotides: TGTGCCAGCAGCCCTAGCGGGAGGCACGACGAGCAGTACTTC. The encoded protein is CASSPSGRHDEQYF.